The 29 T cell receptor beta chains reported below all come from one sample, sequenced in a study of neurological immune-mediated disorders. TCRdb re-called the 5' RACE reads through MiXCR, storing one row per CDR3 protein. The table lists around 53,000 distinct CDR3 sequences, over 4% of them singletons, with 2.5% to 3% in the top ten. Sequenced material: PBMCs. The receptors originated from a man between 45 and 60 years old with multiple sclerosis.

This clonotype has at least ten counts. This sequence joins TRBV6-6 and TRBJ2-7; perhaps TRBD1 as D (6 bases). This CDR3 spans 13 amino acids. The V end was cut by 5 bases, the J end by 5 bases, with 13 bases between. The germline V gene has CDR1 MNHNY and CDR2 SVGAGI (reference sequence). The CDR3, as DNA: TGTGCCAGCAGTCGGGACATTTCCGACGAGCAGTACTTC. It is translated as CASSRDISDEQYF.

This clonotype was seen at least ten times. The V call is TRBV20-1, the J call TRBJ2-7; D ambiguous. The V gene lost 6 bases and the J gene lost 3 bases, with 6 bases spanning the gap. This CDR3 spans 10 amino acids. CDR1 is DFQATT, CDR2 SNEGSKA, per germline (reference sequence). For the CDR3, the DNA is TGCAGTGCGGTGAACTACGAGCAGTACTTC. It codes for CSAVNYEQYF.

On this clonotype itself: Sequence at one end of the junction differs from germline and may be a read error. This sequence joins TRBV5-1 and TRBJ1-5; no clear D gene. CDR3 length equals 15 residues. Germline CDR1 is SGHRS and CDR2 is YFSETQ. In nucleotides, the CDR3 is TGCGCCAGCAGCTTGGATGATCCCGGGAATCAGCCCCAGAATTTT. Amino acids: CASSLDDPGNQPQNF.

This clonotype was picked up many times. This chain uses TRBV5-5 with TRBJ2-1; D uncertain. The CDR3 is 16 residues long. The germline CDR1 and CDR2 sequences are SGHKS and YYEKEE (reference sequence). V was shortened by 1 base and J by 6 bases, with 17 bases between the two germline ends. CDR3 sequence reads: CASSLRSVYEANEQFF. In DNA, the CDR3 is TGTGCCAGCAGCTTGAGGTCGGTGTATGAGGCCAATGAGCAGTTCTTC.

This clonotype was detected many times. This sequence joins TRBV20-1 and TRBJ2-1, with D possibly TRBD2 on 6 matching bases. The CDR3 extends over 14 amino acids. Germline lookup yields CDR1 DFQATT and CDR2 SNEGSKA (reference sequence). With 6 bases removed from V and 5 bases from J, the gap between germline ends came to 17 bases. The CDR3 spells CSASKEGSNNEQFF. The CDR3 coding sequence is TGCAGTGCCAGTAAGGAGGGTTCCAACAATGAGCAGTTCTTC.

This clonotype was observed many times. V and J are TRBV5-1 and TRBJ2-4; TRBD1 aligns across 7 bases. The CDR3 loop spans 16 amino acids. The V gene end was trimmed by 6 bases and the J gene end by 2 bases; junction bases not matched to a gene: 11. Germline values: CDR1 SGHRS, CDR2 YFSETQ. This CDR3 reads CASTTGTVGTKNIQYF. CDR3 bases: TGCGCCAGCACCACCGGGACAGTGGGAACCAAAAACATTCAGTACTTC.

This clonotype was picked up many times. V gene TRBV20-1 combines with J gene TRBJ2-1; unclear D gene. V was shortened by 5 bases and J by 0 bases, with 17 bases between the two germline ends. There are 16 residues in the CDR3. The germline V gene encodes CDR1 DFQATT and CDR2 SNEGSKA (reference sequence). Written as DNA, the CDR3 is TGCAGTGCTCCCCTACCTATAGGGAACTCCTACAATGAGCAGTTCTTC. Its protein is CSAPLPIGNSYNEQFF.

The table lists this clonotype with a few counts. With a much larger clone just one base away, this may be a read error. The gene calls are TRBV9 and TRBJ2-5, with D perhaps matching TRBD2 (5 bases). Germline CDR1 is SGDLS and CDR2 is YYNGEE. The CDR3 is made up of 13 amino acids. Trimming removed 0 bases at V and 5 bases at J, with 8 bases between. The CDR3 bases are TGTGCCAGCAGCGTAGGAGGGAATGAGACCCAGTACTTC. Translating it yields CASSVGGNETQYF.

This clonotype was detected many times. The chain has TRBV27 and TRBJ2-6, with 8 nucleotides matching TRBD1. The ends lost 3 bases at V and 1 base at J; junction bases unmatched: 5. The CDR3 loop spans 17 amino acids. Per the germline V gene, CDR1 is MNHEY and CDR2 is SMNVEV (reference sequence). This CDR3 is CASSFGTGMSGANVLTF. The CDR3 nucleotides are TGTGCCAGCAGTTTCGGGACAGGCATGTCTGGGGCCAACGTCCTGACTTTC.

This clonotype has just a few counts. This is likely a read error, given that the CDR3 carries no conserved phenylalanine or tryptophan at its end. Because the CDR3's place on the DNA is in doubt, the DNA is left out and the CDR3 is given as listed by TCRdb. The rearrangement links TRBV30 to TRBJ2-1. The CDR3 spans 9 amino acids, including both terminal residues. CDR1 is GTSNPN, CDR2 SVGIG, per germline (reference sequence). The CDR3 reads CAWSDRSVC.

V is TRBV28 and J is TRBJ2-2, with 11 bases that match TRBD2. The CDR3 length is 13 residues. The germline gives CDR1 MDHEN, CDR2 SYDVKM. V was pared by 9 bases and J by 6 bases, with 3 bases of the junction left unmatched. The CDR3 spells CASSGREAGELFF. In DNA form, the CDR3 reads TGTGCCAGTAGCGGGAGGGAAGCCGGGGAGCTGTTTTTT.

The table lists this clonotype with many counts. Relative to the germline gene, one junction end is altered; a read error may explain this. The chain has TRBV28 and TRBJ2-7; 11 nucleotides line up with TRBD1. CDR3 length: 14 residues. Germline CDR1 and CDR2: MDHEN and SYDVKM. Here the CDR3 DNA reads TGTGTCAGCAGCAGCCCGGGACAGGGGGACGAGCAGTACTTC. This translates into CVSSSPGQGDEQYF.

In this sample, this clonotype turned up many times. This chain joins TRBV11-3 and TRBJ1-2; TRBD1 agrees at 8 bases. CDR1 is SGHNT, CDR2 YENEEA, per germline. The CDR3 length is 15 residues. V lost 5 bases to trimming and J lost 4 bases; unmatched junction nucleotides: 9. The CDR3 loop reads CASSPGTGGLYGYTF. The CDR3 DNA is TGTGCCAGCAGCCCTGGGACAGGCGGACTCTATGGCTACACCTTC.

The V gene is TRBV29-1, the J gene TRBJ1-1; D is perhaps TRBD1 (6 bases). With 7 bases removed from V and 8 bases from J, the gap between germline ends came to 17 bases. This CDR3 region has 12 residues. The germline V gene encodes CDR1 SQVTM and CDR2 ANQGSEA. CDR3 protein: CSDRTVPGEAFF. The CDR3 region has the DNA TGCAGCGATAGGACAGTACCAGGGGAAGCTTTCTTT. The variable domain in full, completed from reference TRBV29-1 and TRBJ1-1, reads SAVISQKPSRDICQRGTSLTIQCQVDSQVTMMFWYRQQPGQSLTLIATANQGSEATYESGFVIDKFPISRPNLTFSTLTVSNMSPEDSSIYLCSDRTVPGEAFFGQGTRLTVV.

Concerning this clonotype: The CDR3 ends on some other residue instead of the conserved phenylalanine or tryptophan, so this is likely a read error. The CDR3 sequence: CASSLSQGAVYEQYN. In nucleotides, the CDR3 is TGCGCCAGCAGCCTGTCACAGGGGGCCGTATATGAGCAGTACAAC. The chain has TRBV5-1 and TRBJ2-7, with 9 bases lining up with TRBD1. CDR3 length equals 15 residues. Trimming at V came to 4 bases and at J to 7 bases, leaving 12 bases not matched to a gene. Germline V CDR1 and CDR2: SGHRS, YFSETQ.

This clonotype has at least ten counts. The chain combines TRBV19 with TRBJ2-2; tentative D call: TRBD1 (5 bases). The CDR3 is 16 residues long. In germline, CDR1 is LNHDA, CDR2 SQIVND (reference sequence). The V end lost 6 bases, the J end lost 5 bases, and 19 bases lay between the germline ends. The CDR3 spells CASSLRAQARTGELFF. The CDR3 DNA sequence: TGTGCCAGTAGCCTTCGCGCACAGGCTAGGACCGGGGAGCTGTTTTTT.

This clonotype was seen ten or more times. The J gene is TRBJ1-6, the V gene TRBV3-1; TRBD1 is a possible D gene (6 bases). CDR3 length: 15 amino acids. V lost 2 bases, J lost 7 bases, and 12 bases lay in between. Germline CDR1 and CDR2: LGHDT and YNNKEL (reference sequence). The CDR3 protein is CASSQFSTGNSPLHF. For the CDR3, the DNA is TGTGCCAGCAGCCAATTTTCGACAGGCAATTCACCCCTCCACTTT.

This clonotype was counted many times. The V gene is TRBV7-8, the J gene TRBJ1-5; 10 positions agree with TRBD1. Germline values: CDR1 SGHVS, CDR2 FQNEAQ. J gave up 5 bases and V 0 bases, and 10 bases lay outside the gene matches. CDR3 length equals 18 residues. The CDR3 sequence is CASSLAPLGQGGDQPQHF. CDR3 nucleotides: TGTGCCAGCAGCTTAGCACCCCTTGGACAGGGGGGAGATCAGCCCCAGCATTTT.

This clonotype was observed many times. The rearrangement joins TRBV10-3 to TRBJ2-1, with 10 positions matching TRBD2. CDR3 length: 14 amino acids. The germline V gene encodes CDR1 ENHRY and CDR2 SYGVKD. J was trimmed by 7 bases and V by 9 bases; bases with no gene match: 9. CDR3: CAIAGTSAVNEQFF. DNA of the CDR3: TGTGCCATAGCCGGGACTAGCGCGGTGAATGAGCAGTTCTTC.

This clonotype was seen ten or more times. The rearrangement uses TRBV4-2 and TRBJ1-1; TRBD1 might be the D (6 bases). Germline CDR1 LGHNA, CDR2 YNFKEQ. This CDR3 region has 16 residues. Trimming cost V 4 bases and J 1 base, with 16 bases left between them. The CDR3 DNA follows: TGTGCCAGCAGCCGAGGACGGGGGGGCCAGAACACTGAAGCTTTCTTT. Its translation: CASSRGRGGQNTEAFF.

This clonotype came up many times. The V and J genes are TRBV7-9 and TRBJ1-6; D remains unclear. V dropped 0 bases and J dropped 5 bases, with 11 bases sitting between them. The length of the CDR3 is 16 residues. In germline, CDR1 is SEHNR, CDR2 FQNEAQ (reference sequence). CDR3 protein: CASSLAQDLHNSPLHF. The DNA of the CDR3 is TGTGCCAGCAGCTTAGCGCAAGATCTCCATAATTCACCCCTCCACTTT.

There are many counts of this clonotype. This chain connects TRBV2 to TRBJ2-5; 13 bases fit TRBD2. Germline V lookup: CDR1 SNHLY, CDR2 FYNNEI. CDR3 length: 17 amino acids. V was clipped by 3 bases and J by 4 bases; unmatched bases: 8. The CDR3 region is CASSDPGLAGAGETQYF. CDR3 DNA sequence: TGTGCCAGCAGTGACCCCGGACTAGCGGGGGCGGGAGAGACCCAGTACTTC. Filled out from reference TRBV2 and TRBJ2-5, the complete variable domain reads EPEVTQTPSHQVTQMGQEVILRCVPISNHLYFYWYRQILGQKVEFLVSFYNNEISEKSEIFDDQFSVERPDGSNFTLKIRSTKLEDSAMYFCASSDPGLAGAGETQYFGPGTRLLVL.

The chain links TRBV29-1 to TRBJ2-3, with 16 bases lining up with TRBD2. The junction had 7 bases not matched to a gene; V was cut back by 1 base and J by 6 bases. Germline values: CDR1 SQVTM, CDR2 ANQGSEA. This CDR3 contains 17 residues. For the CDR3, the DNA is TGCAGCGTTGAAGGTGGGACTAGCGGGAGGGCCGTCGATACGCAGTATTTT. Protein sequence: CSVEGGTSGRAVDTQYF.

This clonotype was recorded many times. The rearrangement uses TRBV5-1 and TRBJ2-2; 10 positions match TRBD1. V was clipped by 7 bases and J by 3 bases; unmatched bases: 15. CDR1 SGHRS and CDR2 YFSETQ come from the germline V gene. The CDR3 contains 18 residues. CDR3 sequence (DNA): TGCGCCAGCTCACGGACAGGGGGGTCCTCATGGGACACCGGGGAGCTGTTTTTT. Translated: CASSRTGGSSWDTGELFF.

This clonotype was picked up many times. The J gene is TRBJ1-1, the V gene TRBV28; a possible D gene is TRBD1 (6 bases). Germline CDR1 is MDHEN and CDR2 is SYDVKM. V dropped 2 bases and J dropped 4 bases, with 14 bases sitting between them. The CDR3 has 15 amino acids. In DNA form, the CDR3 reads TGTGCCAGCAGTTTAGCGAACCGGGGGGCCACTGAAGCTTTCTTT. This sequence encodes CASSLANRGATEAFF.

This clonotype has ten or more counts. The genes are TRBV20-1 and TRBJ1-1; a possible D gene is TRBD1 (6 bases). The CDR3 totals 13 residues. Trimming cost V 6 bases and J 1 base, with 12 bases left between them. CDR1 is DFQATT and CDR2 is SNEGSKA in the germline V gene (reference sequence). CDR3 bases: TGCAGTGCAAGGACAGACCCGAACACTGAAGCTTTCTTT. Protein product: CSARTDPNTEAFF.

The chain combines TRBV6-1 with TRBJ1-5; D is unclear. Trimming stripped 5 bases from V and 6 bases from J, with 17 bases between. The CDR3 contains 15 residues. Germline V gene data show CDR1 as MNHNS and CDR2 as SASEGT. Here the CDR3 reads CASSPRTGWVQPQHF. CDR3 nucleotides: TGTGCCAGCAGTCCTAGGACCGGGTGGGTTCAGCCCCAGCATTTT.

This clonotype was counted ten times or more. The CDR3 region has the DNA TGTGCCAGCAGTCCCCCAAGCCCCTCTGGGGCCAACGTCCTGACTTTC. Translated: CASSPPSPSGANVLTF. This chain links TRBV28 with TRBJ2-6; D ambiguous. The CDR3 length is 16 residues. The germline V and J ends were trimmed by 5 bases and 0 bases, with 11 bases remaining between them. Germline values: CDR1 MDHEN, CDR2 SYDVKM.

This clonotype has a count of ten or more. The rearrangement uses TRBV27 and TRBJ1-1; D remains unclear. The CDR3 extends over 10 amino acids. Germline loops: CDR1 MNHEY, CDR2 SMNVEV (reference sequence). Trimming took off 8 bases at V and 3 bases at J, with 4 bases between the two ends. CDR3 DNA sequence: TGTGCCAGCGGGCACACTGAAGCTTTCTTT. Amino acid sequence: CASGHTEAFF.